This TCR beta chain stems from a study of graft-versus-host responses after intestinal transplantation. Study summary: Multivisceral, liver-intestinal, or isolated intestinal transplants were given to recipients. Uniformly, recipients were administered anti-thymocyte globulin induction with subsequent tacrolimus and steroids for around three years.

Repertoires were generated with immunoSEQ multiplex PCR, while TCRdb's copy carries only in-frame clones and drops some. The sample lists about 100,000 clones, about 90% occurring once. Germline lookup yields CDR1 SGHRS and CDR2 YFSETQ. V lost 7 bases, J lost 1 base, and 4 bases stayed unmatched. This CDR3 comprises 14 residues. As concerns this clone: The antigen remains undetermined.

Whole-study findings and limits: Detection of GvH clones occurred in recipient marrow, and some had their first appearance in ileum or blood. HvG clone declines early post-transplant were associated with peak circulating GvH levels.

The sequenced sample was unstimulated CD4+ T cells sorted from spleen or lymph node cells, obtained before transplant. The V gene is TRBV5-1, the J gene TRBJ2-5; 10 bases are a match to TRBD2. This receptor was taken from a human donor who was the organ donor for an intestinal transplant. CDR3 DNA: TGCGCCAGCTACAAGCGGGGGGGCCAAGAGACCCAGTACTTC. This encodes CASYKRGGQETQYF. Using reference TRBV5-1 and TRBJ2-5 for the parts outside the CDR3, the full variable domain is KAGVTQTPRYLIKTRGQQVTLSCSPISGHRSVSWYQQTPGQGLQFLFEYFSETQRNKGNFPGRFSGRQFSNSRSEMNVSTLELGDSALYLCASYKRGGQETQYFGPGTRLLVL.